A selection of T cell receptor beta chains follows, all from one sample in a study. TCRdb independently ran MiXCR on the 5' RACE reads; one entry per CDR3 protein. The table has 55,000 to 80,000 distinct CDR3 sequences, 20% to 25% seen once; the top ten hold more than 2.5%. The specimen sequenced was memory CD4+ T cells sorted from a lymph node. Receptors were obtained from a female donor with breast cancer. The CDR3 runs from the conserved cysteine through the conserved F or W. D genes are given only for firm matches. Clone size is shown for a subset of rows, as once, few, many or a class of expanded clone.

>TRBJ1-4|14|.|.|TRBV5-5
TGTGCCAGCAGCTTACTAGCAACTAATGAAAAACTGTTTTTT
CASSLLATNEKLFF
>TRBJ1-2|13|.|many|TRBV20-1
TGCAGTGCTAATGGAGGGGTCAACTATGGCTACACCTTC
CSANGGVNYGYTF
>TRBJ2-5|13|.|.|TRBV5-5
TGTGCCAGCAGCTTGTGGGGGCGGGAGACCCAGTACTTC
CASSLWGRETQYF
>TRBJ2-7|13|.|.|TRBV11-3
TGTGCCAGCAGCCCCGGGGGCTCCTACGAGCAGTACTTC
CASSPGGSYEQYF
>TRBJ2-7|15|.|.|TRBV5-1
TGCGCCAGCAGCTTTGACGGGACAAGCTCGGGGGAGCAGTACTTC
CASSFDGTSSGEQYF
>TRBJ2-2|15|TRBD2|many|TRBV4-2
TGTGCCAGCAGCCAAGGCGGGGGGTCAGCCGGGGAGCTGTTTTTT
CASSQGGGSAGELFF
>TRBJ1-3|16|.|.|TRBV4-1
TGCGCCAGCAGCCAAGGGGCAGCAAGGGCTGGAAACACCATATATTTT
CASSQGAARAGNTIYF
>TRBJ2-2|15|.|.|TRBV6-2/TRBV6-3
TGTGCCAGCAGTTACACCGGGCGAGACACCGGGGAGCTGTTTTTT
CASSYTGRDTGELFF
>TRBJ2-7|14|.|.|TRBV27
TGTGCCAGCAAAAGAGGCAGGGGAGATGGGGAGCAGTACTTC
CASKRGRGDGEQYF
>TRBJ1-4|13|.|few|TRBV29-1
TGCAGCGTTGCATGGGGGCAGGGTGAAAAACTGTTTTTT
CSVAWGQGEKLFF
>TRBJ2-1|13|.|few|TRBV18
TGTGCCAGCTCCCCGACAGAATACAATGAGCAGTTCTTC
CASSPTEYNEQFF
>TRBJ1-3|11|.|.|TRBV7-2
TGTGCCAGCAGCTTGGCAACCCGGGGAGATTTT
CASSLATRGDF
>TRBJ2-5|14|.|many|TRBV9
TGTGCCAGCAGCCGGACAGTGGTGGGAGAGACCCAGTACTTC
CASSRTVVGETQYF
>TRBJ2-2|15|.|.|TRBV9
TGTGCCAGCAGCTTACAGGCGAAACTCACCGGGGAGCTGTTTTTT
CASSLQAKLTGELFF
>TRBJ2-3|16|TRBD1|.|TRBV7-2
TGTGCCAGCACCCTACCGGGGACAGGTCCCACAGATACGCAGTATTTT
CASTLPGTGPTDTQYF
>TRBJ1-1|14|.|.|TRBV18
TGTGCCAGCTCACCACCACCAAGTAACACTGAAGCCTTCTTT
CASSPPPSNTEAFF
>TRBJ2-7|14|.|many|TRBV5-1
TGCGCCAGCAGCTTGGACAGCAGGACCTACGAGCAGTACTTC
CASSLDSRTYEQYF
>TRBJ2-7|13|.|.|TRBV7-2
TGTGCCAGCAGCTCCTGGACACTCAGCGAGCGGTACTTC
CASSSWTLSERYF
>TRBJ1-2|14|.|few|TRBV6-5
TGTGCCAGCAGTTACTCGACGGTGGGTGATGGCTACACCTTC
CASSYSTVGDGYTF
>TRBJ1-2|15|TRBD1|.|TRBV29-1
TGCAACGTGGGGGAGCGGGACAGGCAGTCCTATGGCTACACCTTC
CNVGERDRQSYGYTF
>TRBJ2-1|15|TRBD1|few|TRBV5-4
TGTGCCAGCAACTCCGGGACAGCTCTCGTTAATGAGCAGTTCTTC
CASNSGTALVNEQFF
>TRBJ2-1|18|TRBD2|.|TRBV18
TGTGCCAGCTCACCACGGGGACTAGCGGGGGGAGAAGGTAATGAGCAGTTCTTC
CASSPRGLAGGEGNEQFF